What follows are 18 T cell receptor beta chains derived from one specimen sequenced in a study of blood T cell repertoires in COVID-19. Repertoires were generated with immunoSEQ multiplex PCR, while TCRdb's copy carries only in-frame clones and drops some. The sample consists of about 110,000 clones, more than 70% of them appearing once. Sequencing used peripheral blood. These TCRs come from a man aged 45-60 years with active or convalescent COVID-19.

V is TRBV28 and J is TRBJ2-5; D remains unclear. Deletions cut 3 bases from V and 5 bases from J, with 4 bases between. The CDR3 totals 11 residues. CDR1 is MDHEN and CDR2 is SYDVKM in the germline V gene. The CDR3 DNA is TGTGCCAGCAGTTTCCGGGAGACCCAGTACTTC. Amino acid sequence: CASSFRETQYF.

The count of this clone is one. The chain couples TRBV7-9 to TRBJ2-5; D may be TRBD1 (6 bases). V was cut by 4 bases and J by 5 bases, with 11 bases left in between. This CDR3 is 13 amino acids long. Per germline, CDR1 SEHNR and CDR2 FQNEAQ (reference sequence). CDR3 DNA: TGTGCCAGCAGCTCATACAGGGTGGAGACCCAGTACTTC. It specifies CASSSYRVETQYF.

The rearrangement joins TRBV28 to TRBJ2-1, with TRBD2 matching over 14 bases. The CDR3 contains 16 residues. The junction had 8 bases not matched to a gene; V was cut back by 5 bases and J by 8 bases. From germline, CDR1 is MDHEN and CDR2 SYDVKM. CDR3 region: CASSPGLAGVGDEQFF. The CDR3 DNA follows: TGTGCCAGCAGTCCGGGACTAGCGGGAGTGGGGGATGAGCAGTTCTTC.

The V call is TRBV5-6, the J call TRBJ1-1; 11 bases are shared with TRBD1. The CDR3 contains 18 residues. V was pared by 0 bases and J by 5 bases, with 12 bases of the junction left unmatched. Germline CDR1 and CDR2: SGHDT and YYEEEE. The CDR3 region has the DNA TGTGCCAGCAGCTTGGAACCTCTTTTGGACAGGGGGCGAACTGAAGCTTTCTTT. Residues: CASSLEPLLDRGRTEAFF.

The gene calls are TRBV4-2 and TRBJ2-3; 11 positions agree with TRBD2. The germline CDR1 and CDR2 sequences are LGHNA and YNFKEQ. The CDR3 sequence is 17 residues long. Unmatched junction bases numbered 9, after V lost 3 bases and J lost 4 bases. This CDR3 reads CASSHGRIAGGPDTQYF. Written as DNA, the CDR3 is TGTGCCAGCAGCCATGGGAGGATAGCGGGAGGGCCAGATACGCAGTATTTT.

The chain couples TRBV21-1 to TRBJ1-6. TRBV21-1 has pseudogene status. CDR3 size: 15 residues. CDR3 protein: CASSKEGGGRSPLHF. The CDR3 nucleotides read TGTGCCAGCAGCAAAGAAGGGGGAGGGCGCTCACCCCTCCACTTT.

The chain recombines TRBV21-1 with TRBJ2-7; the table assigns TRBD2, which was not confirmed against the DNA. TRBV21-1 counts as a pseudogene. The CDR3 covers 13 residues. DNA of the CDR3: TGTGCCTGGGCGGGGATCCATGCTTACGAGCAGTACTTC. It translates to CAWAGIHAYEQYF.

The V and J genes are TRBV10-3 and TRBJ2-7; 10 bases agree with TRBD1. V shed 11 bases, J shed 4 bases, and the junction held 5 bases outside the gene matches. This CDR3 is 12 amino acids long. In germline, CDR1 is ENHRY, CDR2 SYGVKD. CDR3 DNA: TGTGCCGTTGGACAGGGGGAATACGAGCAGTACTTC. Its translation: CAVGQGEYEQYF.

The V and J genes are TRBV10-3 and TRBJ1-2; 8 bases align to TRBD1. V was pared by 5 bases and J by 2 bases, with 1 base of the junction left unmatched. The length of the CDR3 is 13 residues. The germline gives CDR1 ENHRY, CDR2 SYGVKD. CDR3: CAISHRGNYGYTF. CDR3 sequence (DNA): TGTGCCATCAGTCACAGGGGGAACTATGGCTACACCTTC.

The V and J genes are TRBV27 and TRBJ2-3; D remains ambiguous. The germline V and J ends were trimmed by 2 bases and 6 bases, with 12 bases remaining between them. The V gene's germline CDR1 is MNHEY and CDR2 SMNVEV (reference sequence). The CDR3 extends over 14 amino acids. This chain's CDR3 is CASSLTSGWDTQYF. DNA for the CDR3: TGTGCCAGCAGTTTAACGTCCGGGTGGGATACGCAGTATTTT.

The rearrangement joins TRBV7-2 to TRBJ2-7; tentatively, D is TRBD1 (5 bases). V was clipped by 0 bases and J by 4 bases, with 13 bases between them. Germline CDR1 is SGHTA and CDR2 is FQGNSA. The CDR3 has 15 amino acids. The chain's CDR3 is CASSLAGQVQYEQYF. In nucleotides, the CDR3 is TGTGCCAGCAGCTTAGCGGGGCAGGTTCAATACGAGCAGTACTTC. Together with reference TRBV7-2 and TRBJ2-7, the CDR3 gives the full variable domain: GAGVSQSPSNKVTEKGKDVELRCDPISGHTALYWYRQSLGQGLEFLIYFQGNSAPDKSGLPSDRFSAERTGGSVSTLTIQRTQQEDSAVYLCASSLAGQVQYEQYFGPGTRLTVT.

This chain connects TRBV19 to TRBJ1-2; 8 nucleotides match TRBD1. Germline trimming cut 6 bases from V and 4 bases from J; bases unmatched to any gene: 4. CDR3 length: 13 amino acids. Germline V gene sequence: CDR1 LNHDA, CDR2 SQIVND (reference sequence). CDR3 bases: TGTGCCAGTAGGACAGGGGACCGCTATGGCTACACCTTC. Translated, it gives CASRTGDRYGYTF.

CDR3 protein: CASSKAHEGTTEAFF. The CDR3 bases are TGTGCCAGCAGCAAAGCGCATGAGGGCACCACTGAAGCTTTCTTT. V usage is TRBV21-1 and J usage is TRBJ1-1. TRBV21-1 is a pseudogene segment. The CDR3 length is 15 residues.

The chain joins TRBV11-2 to TRBJ2-5; the D is unclear. CDR3 length equals 11 residues. Deletions cut 6 bases from V and 2 bases from J, with 4 bases between. In germline, CDR1 is SGHAT, CDR2 FQNNGV. This chain's CDR3 is CASSSQETQYF. CDR3 DNA: TGTGCCAGCAGTTCACAAGAGACCCAGTACTTC. The full variable domain, its missing parts supplied by reference TRBV11-2 and TRBJ2-5, is EAGVAQSPRYKIIEKRQSVAFWCNPISGHATLYWYQQILGQGPKLLIQFQNNGVVDDSQLPKDRFSAERLKGVDSTLKIQPAKLEDSAVYLCASSSQETQYFGPGTRLLVL.

The chain has TRBV5-1 and TRBJ2-1, with 7 bases that match TRBD2. The CDR3 extends over 15 amino acids. V lost 4 bases, J lost 6 bases, and 10 bases stayed unmatched. Germline CDR1 and CDR2: SGHRS and YFSETQ. This CDR3 reads CASSEGAGPGNEQFF. The CDR3 DNA reads as TGCGCCAGCAGCGAAGGAGCGGGACCAGGCAATGAGCAGTTCTTC.

The chain is built from TRBV28 and TRBJ2-7; TRBD1 matches 8 bases. Germline assignment: CDR1 MDHEN and CDR2 SYDVKM. Losses at the gene ends were 6 bases for V and 3 bases for J; bases not matched to a gene: 7. This CDR3 is 14 amino acids long. The CDR3 reads CASRGGQVLYEQYF. The DNA for the CDR3 is TGTGCCAGCAGGGGGGGACAGGTCCTCTACGAGCAGTACTTC.

This clone showed up just once. V is TRBV28 and J is TRBJ2-7; D call uncertain. The germline V and J ends were trimmed by 8 bases and 3 bases, with 8 bases remaining between them. The CDR3 is 11 residues long. CDR1 is MDHEN, CDR2 SYDVKM, per germline. CDR3 sequence: CASGPVYEQYF. CDR3 bases: TGTGCCAGCGGGCCAGTCTACGAGCAGTACTTC.

The genes are TRBV24-1 and TRBJ2-6, with D perhaps matching TRBD1 (8 bases). The V and J ends lost 5 bases and 3 bases respectively, with 16 bases between them. The CDR3 totals 17 residues. Germline V CDR1 and CDR2: KGHDR, SFDVKD. The CDR3 here is CATSGTGGLYGANVLTF. The CDR3 region has the DNA TGTGCCACCAGTGGTACAGGGGGACTATATGGGGCCAACGTCCTGACTTTC.